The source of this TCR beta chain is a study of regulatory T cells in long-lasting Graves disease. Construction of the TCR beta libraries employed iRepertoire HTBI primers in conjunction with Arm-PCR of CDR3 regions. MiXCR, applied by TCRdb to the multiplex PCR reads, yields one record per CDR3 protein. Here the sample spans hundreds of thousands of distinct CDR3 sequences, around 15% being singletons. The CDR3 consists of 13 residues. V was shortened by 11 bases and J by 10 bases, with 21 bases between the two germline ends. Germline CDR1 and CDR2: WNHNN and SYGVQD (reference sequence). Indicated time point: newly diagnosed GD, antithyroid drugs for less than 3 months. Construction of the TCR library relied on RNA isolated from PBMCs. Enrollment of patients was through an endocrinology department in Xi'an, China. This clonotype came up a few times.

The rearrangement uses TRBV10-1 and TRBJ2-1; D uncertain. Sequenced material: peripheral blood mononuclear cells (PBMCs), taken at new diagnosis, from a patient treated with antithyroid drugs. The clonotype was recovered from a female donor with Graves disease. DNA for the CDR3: TGCGCCCCCTCGGCTACTCCCCTTATAGAGCAGTTCTTC. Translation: CAPSATPLIEQFF.